Following are 11 T cell receptor beta chains from one sample sequenced in a study of CD8 T cells in ankylosing spondylitis. The study, taken as a whole, reports: One TCR beta motif, made up of 7 or 8 highly homologous variants, appeared characteristic of ankylosing spondylitis blood.

These TCRs are of unknown antigen specificity. In TCRdb, the 5' RACE reads were re-called with MiXCR into one record per CDR3 protein. The top ten hold under 4.5% of the sample, which has 450,000 to 550,000 distinct CDR3 sequences, roughly 5% seen once. The sample was blood, either unsorted or a sorted T cell fraction (not recorded which). All receptors derive from a male donor with ankylosing spondylitis.

This clonotype showed up many times. The J gene is TRBJ2-1, the V gene TRBV7-2; weak D call: TRBD1 (6 bases). The length of the CDR3 is 15 residues. Germline CDR1 is SGHTA and CDR2 is FQGNSA. V dropped 5 bases and J dropped 11 bases, with 22 bases sitting between them. The CDR3: CASSPTGINSLQQFF. For the CDR3, the DNA is TGTGCCAGCAGCCCCACAGGGATAAACTCCTTACAGCAGTTCTTC.

This clonotype was detected many times. The rearrangement uses TRBV6-5 and TRBJ2-2; D not certain. The CDR3 extends over 16 amino acids. Germline V gene lookup returns CDR1 MNHEY and CDR2 SVGAGI. V lost 2 bases and J lost 1, with 11 bases in between. CDR3 DNA: TGTGCCAGCAGTTACGTCCCCCAGCGGAACACCGGGGAGCTGTTTTTT. This encodes CASSYVPQRNTGELFF.

The table lists this clonotype with a few counts. V gene TRBV28 combines with J gene TRBJ2-7; 7 bases map to TRBD1. This CDR3 contains 15 residues. With 5 bases clipped from V and 6 bases from J, the junction kept 13 bases outside the gene matches. Germline V lookup: CDR1 MDHEN, CDR2 SYDVKM. The CDR3 here is CASSPYDRAHPEQYF. For the CDR3, the DNA is TGTGCCAGCAGTCCTTATGACAGGGCTCATCCCGAGCAGTACTTC.

The gene calls are TRBV6-2 or TRBV6-3 and TRBJ1-1, with D possibly being TRBD1 (5 bases). The CDR3 is made up of 13 amino acids. Germline CDR1 is MNHEY and CDR2 is SVGEGT. Trimming removed 10 bases from V and 5 bases from J, with 17 bases in between. The CDR3 DNA follows: TGTGCCAACTCCCTCAGCGGGGGGACTGAAGCTTTCTTT. Translation gives CANSLSGGTEAFF.

J is TRBJ1-2 and V is TRBV18; the D gene is possibly TRBD1 (6 bases). The CDR3 spans 14 residues. Trimming removed 0 bases from V and 3 bases from J, with 8 bases in between. Germline V gives CDR1 KGHSH, CDR2 LQKENI. The CDR3 spells CASSPPDSYYGYTF. CDR3 in DNA: TGTGCCAGCTCACCACCGGACAGTTACTATGGCTACACCTTC.

This clonotype showed up many times. The chain uses TRBV5-1 and TRBJ1-1; a weak D match, TRBD1 (6 bases). V lost 7 bases, J lost 4 bases, and 20 bases lay in between. This CDR3 region has 15 residues. Germline V lookup: CDR1 SGHRS, CDR2 YFSETQ. The CDR3 sequence: CASRNLQGSGTEAFF. In DNA, the CDR3 is TGCGCCAGCCGAAACCTACAGGGTTCGGGCACTGAAGCTTTCTTT.

This clonotype has more than one count but fewer than ten. The V and J genes are TRBV27 and TRBJ2-4; no clear D gene. The CDR3 totals 13 residues. The ends were cut back, 3 bases at V and 6 bases at J, with 9 bases in the middle. Germline V gene data show CDR1 as MNHEY and CDR2 as SMNVEV (reference sequence). DNA for the CDR3: TGTGCCAGCAGTTTTTCGACACCAAACATTCAGTACTTC. Amino acid sequence: CASSFSTPNIQYF.

This clonotype was found a few times. An end of the junction does not agree with germline; a read error may underlie this. The V and J genes are TRBV30 and TRBJ2-1; D may be TRBD2 (7 bases). Germline assignment: CDR1 GTSNPN and CDR2 SVGIG (reference sequence). CDR3 size: 17 residues. CDR3 bases: TGTGACTGGAGTCCCCTCGGGGGGCGTCGGGGCACCAATGAGCAGTTCTTC. Protein sequence: CDWSPLGGRRGTNEQFF. The full variable domain, with the rest looked up from reference TRBV30 and TRBJ2-1, is SQTIHQWPATLVQPVGSPLSLECTVEGTSNPNLYWYRQAAGRGLQLLFYSVGIGQISSEVPQNLSASRPQDRQFILSSKKLLLSDSGFYLCDWSPLGGRRGTNEQFFGPGTRLTVL.

This clonotype was found many times. The genes are TRBV10-3 and TRBJ2-7, with D perhaps TRBD1 (6 bases). This CDR3 is built from 14 residues. Trimming pared 6 bases from V and 3 bases from J, leaving 15 bases between. Germline CDR1 ENHRY, CDR2 SYGVKD. The CDR3 DNA is TGTGCCATCAGAACGGGACGGGGACACTACGAGCAGTACTTC. Translated, it gives CAIRTGRGHYEQYF.

The table lists this clonotype with many counts. This chain links TRBV10-3 with TRBJ2-1; D remains unclear. With 8 bases removed from V and 7 bases from J, the gap between germline ends came to 9 bases. The CDR3 is 11 residues long. In germline, CDR1 is ENHRY, CDR2 SYGVKD. The CDR3 DNA sequence: TGTGCCATCGGAGCATATAATGAGCAGTTCTTC. Its protein is CAIGAYNEQFF.

The sample holds a few counts of this clonotype. The rearrangement joins TRBV7-2 to TRBJ2-7; D is perhaps TRBD1 or TRBD2 (6 bases each). This CDR3 has 13 amino acids. Deletions cut 3 bases from V and 6 bases from J, with 12 bases between. Germline V gene sequence: CDR1 SGHTA, CDR2 FQGNSA. The CDR3 bases are TGTGCCAGCAGCTTGGCCTCGGGGGCCGAGCAGTACTTC. Its translation: CASSLASGAEQYF.